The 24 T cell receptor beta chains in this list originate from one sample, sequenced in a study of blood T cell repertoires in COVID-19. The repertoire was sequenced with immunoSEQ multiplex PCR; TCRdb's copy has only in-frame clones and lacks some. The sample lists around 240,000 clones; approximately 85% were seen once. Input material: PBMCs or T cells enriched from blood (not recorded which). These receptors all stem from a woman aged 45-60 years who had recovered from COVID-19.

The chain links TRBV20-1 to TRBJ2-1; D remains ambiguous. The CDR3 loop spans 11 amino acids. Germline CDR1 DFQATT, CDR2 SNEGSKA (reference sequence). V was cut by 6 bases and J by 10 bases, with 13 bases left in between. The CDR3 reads CSASRLIEQFF. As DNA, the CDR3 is TGCAGTGCAAGCAGACTGATAGAGCAGTTCTTC.

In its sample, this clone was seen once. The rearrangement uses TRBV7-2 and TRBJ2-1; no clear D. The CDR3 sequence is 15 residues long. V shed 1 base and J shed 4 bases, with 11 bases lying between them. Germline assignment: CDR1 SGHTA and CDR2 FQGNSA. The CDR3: CASSLEWQVYNEQFF. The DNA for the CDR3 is TGTGCCAGCAGCTTAGAATGGCAGGTTTACAATGAGCAGTTCTTC.

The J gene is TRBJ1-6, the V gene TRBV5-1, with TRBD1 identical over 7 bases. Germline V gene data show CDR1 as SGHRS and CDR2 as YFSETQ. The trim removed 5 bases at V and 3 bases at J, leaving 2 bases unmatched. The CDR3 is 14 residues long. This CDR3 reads CASRAGGYNSPLHF. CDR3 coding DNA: TGCGCCAGCAGGGCAGGGGGCTATAATTCACCCCTCCACTTT.

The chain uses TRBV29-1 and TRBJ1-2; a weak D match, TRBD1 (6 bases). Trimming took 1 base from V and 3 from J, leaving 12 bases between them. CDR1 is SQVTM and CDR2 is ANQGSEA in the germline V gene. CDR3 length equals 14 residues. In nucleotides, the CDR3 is TGCAGCGTTGAAGGGGGGCAGTCGGACTATGGCTACACCTTC. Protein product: CSVEGGQSDYGYTF.

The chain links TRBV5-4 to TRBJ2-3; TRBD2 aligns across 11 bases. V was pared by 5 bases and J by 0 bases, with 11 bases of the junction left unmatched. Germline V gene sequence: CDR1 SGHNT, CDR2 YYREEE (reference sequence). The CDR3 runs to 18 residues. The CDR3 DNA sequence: TGTGCCAGCAGGGGGACTAGCGGACACAAAGCCAGCACAGATACGCAGTATTTT. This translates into CASRGTSGHKASTDTQYF.

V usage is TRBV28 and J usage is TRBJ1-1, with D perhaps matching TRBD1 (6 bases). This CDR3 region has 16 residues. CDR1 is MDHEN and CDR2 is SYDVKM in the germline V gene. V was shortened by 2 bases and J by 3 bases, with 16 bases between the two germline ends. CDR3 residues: CASSLGSGGGYTEAFF. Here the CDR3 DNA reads TGTGCCAGCAGTTTAGGCTCGGGGGGCGGTTACACTGAAGCTTTCTTT.

Here the CDR3 DNA reads TGCGCCAGCAGCTCCTTACTAGCGGGAGAGGGTGGTGAGCAGTTCTTC. It yields the protein CASSSLLAGEGGEQFF. J is TRBJ2-1 and V is TRBV5-1, with TRBD2 matching over 11 bases. The CDR3 length is 16 residues. Per the germline V gene, CDR1 is SGHRS and CDR2 is YFSETQ. Germline trimming cut 3 bases from V and 9 bases from J; bases unmatched to any gene: 11. The full variable domain, in which reference TRBV5-1 and TRBJ2-1 provide the parts outside the CDR3, is KAGVTQTPRYLIKTRGQQVTLSCSPISGHRSVSWYQQTPGQGLQFLFEYFSETQRNKGNFPGRFSGRQFSNSRSEMNVSTLELGDSALYLCASSSLLAGEGGEQFFGPGTRLTVL.

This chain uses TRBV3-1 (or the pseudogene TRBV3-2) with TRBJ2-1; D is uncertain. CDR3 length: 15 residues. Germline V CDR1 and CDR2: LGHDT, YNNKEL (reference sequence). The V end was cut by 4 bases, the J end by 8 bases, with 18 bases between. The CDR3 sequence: CASSLRSSGWDEQFF. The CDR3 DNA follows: TGTGCCAGCAGCCTCCGGTCCTCGGGTTGGGATGAGCAGTTCTTC.

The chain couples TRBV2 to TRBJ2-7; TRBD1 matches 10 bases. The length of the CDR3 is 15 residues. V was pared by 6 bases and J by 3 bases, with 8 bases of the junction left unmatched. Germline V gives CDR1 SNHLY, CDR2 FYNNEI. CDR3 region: CASSLTGTGVYEQYF. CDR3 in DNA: TGTGCCAGCAGCTTAACCGGGACAGGGGTCTACGAGCAGTACTTC.

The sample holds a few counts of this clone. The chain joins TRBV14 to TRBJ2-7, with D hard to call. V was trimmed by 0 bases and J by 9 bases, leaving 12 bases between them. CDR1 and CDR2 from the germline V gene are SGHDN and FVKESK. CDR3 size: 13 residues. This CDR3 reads CASSQDPPEVQYF. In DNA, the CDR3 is TGTGCCAGCAGCCAAGATCCTCCCGAGGTGCAGTACTTC.

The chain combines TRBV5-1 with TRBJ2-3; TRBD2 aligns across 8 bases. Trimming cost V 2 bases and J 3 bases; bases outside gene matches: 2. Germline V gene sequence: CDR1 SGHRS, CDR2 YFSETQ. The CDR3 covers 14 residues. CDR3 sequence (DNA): TGCGCCAGCAGCTTAGGGACTAGAACAGATACGCAGTATTTT. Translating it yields CASSLGTRTDTQYF.

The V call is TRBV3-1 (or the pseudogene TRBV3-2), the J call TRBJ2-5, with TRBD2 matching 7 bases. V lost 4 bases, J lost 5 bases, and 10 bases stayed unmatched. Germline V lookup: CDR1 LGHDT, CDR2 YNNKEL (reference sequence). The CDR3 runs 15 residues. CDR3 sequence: CASSLLGLSGETQYF. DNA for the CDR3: TGTGCCAGCAGCCTCCTGGGGCTTAGCGGGGAGACCCAGTACTTC.

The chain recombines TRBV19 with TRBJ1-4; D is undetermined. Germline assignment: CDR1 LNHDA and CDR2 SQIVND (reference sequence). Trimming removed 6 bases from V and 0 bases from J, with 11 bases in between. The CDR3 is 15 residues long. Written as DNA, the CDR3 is TGTGCCAGTAGAGAGAGCCATACAACTAATGAAAAACTGTTTTTT. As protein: CASRESHTTNEKLFF.

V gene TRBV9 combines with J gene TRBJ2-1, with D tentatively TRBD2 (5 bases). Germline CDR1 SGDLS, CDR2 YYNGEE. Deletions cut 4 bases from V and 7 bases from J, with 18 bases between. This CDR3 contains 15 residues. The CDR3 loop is CASSRTSMGENEQFF. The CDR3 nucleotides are TGTGCCAGCAGCCGGACCTCAATGGGAGAGAATGAGCAGTTCTTC.

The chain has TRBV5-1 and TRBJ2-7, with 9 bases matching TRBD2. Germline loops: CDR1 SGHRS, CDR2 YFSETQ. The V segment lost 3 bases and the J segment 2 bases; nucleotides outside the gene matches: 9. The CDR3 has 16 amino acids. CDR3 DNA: TGCGCCAGCAGCTCGGGAAAAGCGGGAGGCGCCTACGAGCAGTACTTC. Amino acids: CASSSGKAGGAYEQYF.

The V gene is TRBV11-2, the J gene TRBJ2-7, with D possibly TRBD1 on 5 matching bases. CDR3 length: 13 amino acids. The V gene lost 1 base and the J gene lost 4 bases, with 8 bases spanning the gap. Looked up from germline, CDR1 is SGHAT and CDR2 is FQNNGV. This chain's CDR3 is CASSLARAYEQYF. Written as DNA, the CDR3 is TGTGCCAGCAGCTTAGCCAGGGCTTACGAGCAGTACTTC.

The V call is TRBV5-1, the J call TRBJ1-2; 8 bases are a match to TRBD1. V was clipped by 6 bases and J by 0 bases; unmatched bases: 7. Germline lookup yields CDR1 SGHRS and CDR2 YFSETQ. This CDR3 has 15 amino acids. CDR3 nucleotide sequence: TGCGCCAGCACCCCAGACAGGGGCACTAACTATGGCTACACCTTC. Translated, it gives CASTPDRGTNYGYTF.

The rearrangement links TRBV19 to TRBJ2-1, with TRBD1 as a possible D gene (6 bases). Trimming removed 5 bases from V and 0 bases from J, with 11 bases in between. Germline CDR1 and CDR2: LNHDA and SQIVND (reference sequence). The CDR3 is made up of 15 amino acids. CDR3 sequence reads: CASSVRGGSYNEQFF. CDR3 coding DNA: TGTGCCAGTAGTGTCAGGGGTGGCTCCTACAATGAGCAGTTCTTC.

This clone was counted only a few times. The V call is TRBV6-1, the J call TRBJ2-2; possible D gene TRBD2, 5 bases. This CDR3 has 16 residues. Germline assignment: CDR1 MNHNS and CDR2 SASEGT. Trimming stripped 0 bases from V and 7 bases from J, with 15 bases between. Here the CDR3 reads CASSEALAGYIGELFF. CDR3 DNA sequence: TGTGCCAGCAGTGAAGCCCTAGCTGGGTATATCGGGGAGCTGTTTTTT.

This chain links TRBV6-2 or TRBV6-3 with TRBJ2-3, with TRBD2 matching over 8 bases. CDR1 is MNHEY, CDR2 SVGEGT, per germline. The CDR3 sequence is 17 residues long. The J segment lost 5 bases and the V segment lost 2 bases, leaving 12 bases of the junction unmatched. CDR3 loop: CASSYRRGAGVEDTQYF. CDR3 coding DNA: TGTGCCAGCAGTTACCGCCGGGGAGCGGGAGTTGAAGATACGCAGTATTTT.

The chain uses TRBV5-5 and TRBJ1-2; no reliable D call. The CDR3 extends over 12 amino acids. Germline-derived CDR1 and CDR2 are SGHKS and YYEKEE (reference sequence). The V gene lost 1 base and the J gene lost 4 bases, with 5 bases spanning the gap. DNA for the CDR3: TGTGCCAGCAGCTTGAACTTCTATGGCTACACCTTC. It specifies CASSLNFYGYTF.

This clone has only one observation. CDR3 in amino acids: CASSFRGIPSGNTIYF. The CDR3 DNA follows: TGCGCCAGCAGCTTCCGGGGTATTCCCTCTGGAAACACCATATATTTT. The genes are TRBV5-1 and TRBJ1-3; D gene uncertain. CDR3 length equals 16 residues. V lost 2 bases and J 0 bases, leaving 12 bases between the germline ends. Germline V gene lookup returns CDR1 SGHRS and CDR2 YFSETQ.

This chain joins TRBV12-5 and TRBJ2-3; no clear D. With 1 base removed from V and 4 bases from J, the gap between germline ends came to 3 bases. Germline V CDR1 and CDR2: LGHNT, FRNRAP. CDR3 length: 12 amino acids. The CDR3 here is CASGLAPDTQYF. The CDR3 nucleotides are TGTGCTAGTGGTTTGGCTCCAGATACGCAGTATTTT.

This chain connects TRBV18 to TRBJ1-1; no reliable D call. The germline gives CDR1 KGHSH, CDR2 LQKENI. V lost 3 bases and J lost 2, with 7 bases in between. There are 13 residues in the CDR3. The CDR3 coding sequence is TGTGCCAGCTCACCGCCGGTAAACACTGAAGCTTTCTTT. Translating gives CASSPPVNTEAFF.